Listed below are T cell receptor beta chains from one sample, sequenced in a study of T-cell memory formation after mild COVID-19. Each CDR3 protein gets one entry after TCRdb re-called the 5' RACE reads with MiXCR. The table has roughly 500,000 distinct CDR3 sequences, approximately 20% seen once. The sequencing input was PBMCs or a T cell subset sorted from them (not recorded which). These TCRs come from an adult woman who had mild COVID-19 (a few samples of this study predate the infection). Cell type and time point are not known. CDR3s include the opening cysteine and the closing phenylalanine or tryptophan. The order of the fields is D gene, V gene, clone size, J gene, CDR3 protein, CDR3 DNA. A D gene is named only where the DNA matches it firmly. A clone size is listed for some rows: how often the clone was seen (once, few, many), or a class if it is expanded.

-,TRBV28,few,TRBJ2-7,CASSLGMGQYF,TGTGCCAGCAGTTTAGGGATGGGGCAGTACTTC
-,TRBV29-1,few,TRBJ1-2,CSVEDINRAHYGYTF,TGCAGCGTCGAAGATATTAACAGGGCCCACTATGGCTACACCTTC
-,TRBV2,-,TRBJ2-1,CASRRDVNNEQFF,TGTGCCAGCAGGCGGGACGTAAACAATGAGCAGTTCTTC
-,TRBV12-3/TRBV12-4,once,TRBJ1-1,CASSLDTVGTEAFF,TGTGCCAGCAGCCTCGACACGGTCGGCACTGAAGCTTTCTTT
TRBD1,TRBV18,-,TRBJ2-5,CASSPFKGTGLETQYF,TGTGCCAGCTCACCATTTAAAGGGACAGGTTTGGAGACCCAGTACTTC
TRBD2,TRBV20-1,-,TRBJ2-1,CSARGAGTSGSTSSYNEQFF,TGCAGTGCTAGGGGAGCCGGGACTAGCGGGAGTACGAGCTCCTACAATGAGCAGTTCTTC
TRBD1,TRBV19,-,TRBJ2-7,CASRGQDFYEQYF,TGTGCCAGTAGGGGACAGGACTTCTACGAGCAGTACTTC
-,TRBV7-9,few,TRBJ2-1,CASSDGLVAYNEQFF,TGTGCCAGCAGCGATGGTCTGGTGGCCTACAATGAGCAGTTCTTC
-,TRBV19,-,TRBJ1-1,CASTVYLGDGTEAFF,TGTGCCAGTACCGTATACTTAGGGGATGGTACTGAAGCTTTCTTT
-,TRBV5-4,few,TRBJ2-7,CASSFGFDSPSYEQYF,TGTGCCAGCAGCTTTGGGTTTGACAGCCCATCCTACGAGCAGTACTTC
-,TRBV12-3/TRBV12-4,few,TRBJ2-3,CASSLALSVRDTQYF,TGTGCCAGCAGTTTAGCGCTAAGCGTGAGAGATACGCAGTATTTT